These 14 T cell receptor beta chains were all obtained from the same sample, sequenced in a study of blood T cell repertoires in COVID-19. Here immunoSEQ multiplex PCR was the method, and the copy in TCRdb shows in-frame clones only, minus some. The sample has about 25,000 clones; around nine tenths are singletons. Sequencing was performed on peripheral blood. The receptor set was obtained from a man between 50 and 59 years old with active COVID-19.

V is TRBV4-1 and J is TRBJ1-1; perhaps TRBD1 as D (5 bases). This CDR3 is 14 amino acids long. Germline V gives CDR1 MGHRA, CDR2 YSYEKL. V lost 1 base to trimming and J lost 4 bases, with 10 bases between them. CDR3: CASSQVQGSTEAFF. In nucleotides, the CDR3 is TGCGCCAGCAGCCAAGTGCAGGGTAGCACTGAAGCTTTCTTT.

The chain links TRBV9 to TRBJ1-1; 7 bases agree with TRBD1. Losses at the gene ends were 3 bases for V and 0 bases for J; bases not matched to a gene: 5. The CDR3 covers 15 residues. Per the germline V gene, CDR1 is SGDLS and CDR2 is YYNGEE. The CDR3 coding sequence is TGTGCCAGCAGCGGACAGGGCTCCATGAACACTGAAGCTTTCTTT. Amino acids: CASSGQGSMNTEAFF.

V and J are TRBV19 and TRBJ1-5; D ambiguous. Germline V gives CDR1 LNHDA, CDR2 SQIVND (reference sequence). The CDR3 extends over 16 amino acids. Trimming stripped 5 bases from V and 0 bases from J, with 14 bases between. The CDR3 region is CASSFLAGSSNQPQHF. Here the CDR3 DNA reads TGTGCCAGTAGTTTTCTAGCGGGATCTAGCAATCAGCCCCAGCATTTT.

The gene calls are TRBV12-5 and TRBJ2-6; the D is unclear. The CDR3 runs 15 residues. The V end lost 6 bases, the J end lost 2 bases, and 11 bases lay between the germline ends. Germline CDR1 LGHNT, CDR2 FRNRAP. CDR3 residues: CASGPERTGANVLTF. In DNA, the CDR3 is TGTGCTAGTGGCCCTGAGAGGACTGGGGCCAACGTCCTGACTTTC.

The table lists this clone with a few counts. The chain links TRBV7-2 to TRBJ2-7; TRBD1 is a possible D gene (7 bases). The CDR3 length is 16 residues. Germline CDR1 and CDR2: SGHTA and FQGNSA. Trimming left V 5 bases short and J 3 bases short, with 20 bases between. The CDR3 bases are TGTGCCAGCAGCCCCAGGGGGGACGCCCGTGGCTACGAGCAGTACGTC. It yields the protein CASSPRGDARGYEQYV.

The CDR3 coding sequence is TGTGCCAGCAGCACCCGGACGGACAGATATTCACCCCTCCACTTT. This encodes CASSTRTDRYSPLHF. The rearrangement links TRBV7-8 to TRBJ1-6, with D tentatively TRBD1 (6 bases). V gave up 5 bases and J gave up 8 bases, with 16 bases separating them. Germline values: CDR1 SGHVS, CDR2 FQNEAQ. This CDR3 is built from 15 residues.

Points on this clone: At one end, the junction sequence differs from germline, possibly due to a read error. CDR3 in amino acids: CASSLGGEGSQETQYF. CDR3 sequence (DNA): TGTGCTAGCAGCTTAGGGGGGGAGGGGTCCCAAGAGACCCAGTACTTC. The rearrangement links TRBV7-7 to TRBJ2-5; tentatively, D is TRBD2 (7 bases). This CDR3 has 16 amino acids. Germline lookup yields CDR1 SSHAT and CDR2 FNYEAQ (reference sequence).

The chain employs TRBV19 and TRBJ2-1, with 8 bases that match TRBD2. The V gene's germline CDR1 is LNHDA and CDR2 SQIVND (reference sequence). CDR3 length equals 15 residues. The V gene end was trimmed by 2 bases and the J gene end by 5 bases; junction bases not matched to a gene: 5. As DNA, the CDR3 is TGTGCCAGTAGTATACGGGAGGGATCACACAATGAGCAGTTCTTC. Its protein product is CASSIREGSHNEQFF.

This clone was seen just once. The CDR3 nucleotides read TGTGCCAGCAGCTTAGAGTGGGGCGATGAAAAACTGTTTTTT. This encodes CASSLEWGDEKLFF. This chain links TRBV7-9 with TRBJ1-4; a possible D gene is TRBD1 (5 bases). This CDR3 comprises 14 residues. Germline V lookup: CDR1 SEHNR, CDR2 FQNEAQ (reference sequence). Trimming removed 1 base from V and 6 bases from J, with 9 bases in between.

The rearrangement uses TRBV29-1 and TRBJ1-1, with 7 bases matching TRBD1. V shed 8 bases, J shed 4 bases, and the junction held 7 bases outside the gene matches. CDR3 size: 12 residues. CDR1 and CDR2 (germline): SQVTM, ANQGSEA. CDR3 nucleotide sequence: TGCAGCATGGTGACAGGGAGCACTGAAGCTTTCTTT. Translated: CSMVTGSTEAFF.

The DNA for the CDR3 is TGCGCCAGCAGCGGCCTCTCGGGGAGCACCGGGGAGCTGTTTTTT. This codes for CASSGLSGSTGELFF. The rearrangement links TRBV5-1 to TRBJ2-2; tentatively, D is TRBD2 (5 bases). From germline, CDR1 is SGHRS and CDR2 YFSETQ. V lost 4 bases and J 4 bases, leaving 14 bases between the germline ends. The CDR3 length is 15 residues.

In its sample, this clone was seen once. The chain joins TRBV3-1 (or the pseudogene TRBV3-2) to TRBJ2-1; TRBD1 aligns across 9 bases. Germline values: CDR1 LGHDT, CDR2 YNNKEL (reference sequence). V shed 7 bases, J shed 7 bases, and the junction held 11 bases outside the gene matches. The CDR3 consists of 15 residues. The CDR3 loop reads CASTYDRGSRNEQFF. The CDR3 DNA sequence: TGTGCCAGCACCTACGACAGGGGGTCAAGGAATGAGCAGTTCTTC.

V is TRBV14 and J is TRBJ1-1; possible D gene TRBD1, 6 bases. V gave up 4 bases and J gave up 6 bases, with 18 bases separating them. The CDR3 covers 15 residues. Germline V CDR1 and CDR2: SGHDN, FVKESK. CDR3 sequence reads: CASSPVQQGLSEAFF. The CDR3 coding sequence is TGTGCCAGCAGCCCCGTTCAACAGGGTTTATCTGAAGCTTTCTTT.

The V call is TRBV25-1, the J call TRBJ1-2, with D possibly being TRBD1 (6 bases). V gave up 4 bases and J gave up 4 bases, with 10 bases separating them. CDR1 is MGHDK and CDR2 is SYGVNS in the germline V gene. This CDR3 contains 13 residues. This chain's CDR3 is CASSAGGVYGYTF. CDR3 nucleotide sequence: TGTGCCAGCAGTGCGGGGGGCGTCTATGGCTACACCTTC.